Described below is a single T cell receptor beta chain sequence and its context. The target antigen is unknown. Relative to the germline gene, one junction end is altered; a read error may explain this. The authors ran a second PCR of roughly 6 to 12 cycles using a sample-barcoded 5' primer and a J-beta primer mix. A template-switch adaptor with 12 random nucleotides tagged each cDNA molecule. MiXCR, applied by TCRdb to the 5' RACE reads, yields one record per CDR3 protein. The table lists about 1.4 million distinct CDR3 sequences, approximately 63% of them singletons, with 6.5% to 8.5% in the top ten. CDR1 is SGHAT and CDR2 is FQNNGV in the germline V gene. The CDR3 is 17 amino acids. The data originate from a study of blood T cells in healthy people across ages. Study-level points and caveats: With donor CMV status unknown, expanded clonotype changes were possibly confounded. Compared with aged donors, long-lived donors showed fewer expanded clones, suggesting selection.

This TCR was sampled from a man in his late teens or twenties in good health. The chain joins TRBV11-2 to TRBJ2-3; 15 bases map to TRBD2. Sequenced material: blood. The CDR3 reads CASSARTSGRGTDTRYF. CDR3 DNA sequence: TGTGCCAGCAGCGCCAGGACTAGCGGGAGGGGCACAGATACGCGGTATTTT. Drawing the rest from reference TRBV11-2 and TRBJ2-3, the complete variable domain is EAGVAQSPRYKIIEKRQSVAFWCNPISGHATLYWYQQILGQGPKLLIQFQNNGVVDDSQLPKDRFSAERLKGVDSTLKIQPAKLEDSAVYLCASSARTSGRGTDTRYFGPGTRLTVL.